This is a list of T cell receptor beta chains from one sample in a study of low-dose radiotherapy and immunotherapy resistance in tumors. TCRdb redid the calling of the reads with MiXCR, one entry per CDR3 protein. The sample consists of around 99,000 distinct CDR3 sequences, 9.4% of them appearing once. Sequencing was performed on PBMCs, taken before treatment. The receptors come from a male donor with prostate cancer. Both conserved end residues are part of each CDR3. D genes are given only for firm matches.

>-|TRBV7-2|TRBJ2-1
CASVELSYNEQFF
>-|TRBV7-9|TRBJ2-7
CASSPSGPFYEQYF
>-|TRBV11-2|TRBJ1-1
CASSLDPGSTEAFF
>TRBD2|TRBV11-2|TRBJ2-2
CASSLAGGSGGELFF
>-|TRBV21-1|TRBJ2-7
CASHRDSRYEQYF
>TRBD1|TRBV15|TRBJ2-6
CATSRDRAGANVLTF
>TRBD2|TRBV20-1|TRBJ2-1
CSARPSPTSGRYNEQFF
>-|TRBV19|TRBJ1-1
CASSMGNTEAFF
>-|TRBV20-1|TRBJ2-1
CSAAGEKRVEQFF
>-|TRBV7-2|TRBJ1-1
CASSSASGNTEAFF
>TRBD2|TRBV6-5|TRBJ2-7
CASSPLRSGGLYEQYF
>-|TRBV5-6|TRBJ2-7
CASSLDRVHGSYEQYF
>TRBD2|TRBV5-5|TRBJ2-7
CASSLGRAGVLEEQYF
>-|TRBV7-2|TRBJ2-1
CASSRPGSSYNEQFF
>TRBD1|TRBV5-4|TRBJ1-1
CASSPDRDGWAFF
>-|TRBV5-6|TRBJ2-1
CASSLQGEFVGNEQFF
>-|TRBV4-1|TRBJ1-3
CASRSTGTSGNTIYF
>TRBD1|TRBV4-3|TRBJ2-7
CASSQSTTGLTEQYF
>TRBD1|TRBV5-1|TRBJ2-1
CASSQQPGQGGNEQFF
>-|TRBV19|TRBJ1-5
CASMFLRGGSNQPQHF
>-|TRBV20-1|TRBJ1-5
CSARAGGDYSNQPQHF
>TRBD2|TRBV11-3|TRBJ2-1
CASSLSGGQKNEQFF
>TRBD1|TRBV20-1|TRBJ2-7
CSARDPDRGISYEQYF
>-|TRBV18|TRBJ2-1
CASSPSILSTGYNEQFF
>TRBD2|TRBV12-5|TRBJ2-7
CAESSGRIWYEQYF
>-|TRBV6-1|TRBJ2-7
CASSEQGDYYEQYF
>TRBD1|TRBV2|TRBJ2-7
CASTGVPAARGNYEQYF
>-|TRBV5-6|TRBJ2-6
CASSFRGSGANVLTF
>TRBD1|TRBV3-1|TRBJ1-2
CASSPYSGQIYGYTF
>TRBD2|TRBV5-4|TRBJ2-3
CASSPGLAGTDTQYF
>TRBD1|TRBV2|TRBJ2-5
CASSIASGTAETQYF
>-|TRBV14|TRBJ2-1
CASSQALSRTGWFF
>-|TRBV28|TRBJ1-5
CASSFQSGASDQPQHF
>-|TRBV5-4|TRBJ1-2
CASSLEQGDGGYTF
>TRBD1|TRBV3-1|TRBJ2-5
CASSQGDSFPGETQYF
>TRBD1|TRBV28|TRBJ2-7
CASTPAGTGSYEQYF